Presented here are 31 T cell receptor beta chains from one specimen sequenced in a study of shared clonotypes between healthy human individuals. Naive CD8 cells, CD45RO-negative and positively selected for CCR7, excluded terminally differentiated effector memory CD45RA+ cells. Here immunoSEQ multiplex PCR was the method, and the copy in TCRdb shows in-frame clones only, minus some. The repertoire holds approximately 2,000,000 clones, about 93% seen once, with 1.5% to 2% in the top ten. The sample was naive CD8+ T cells from PBMCs. The receptor set was obtained from a man aged 18-30 years in good health. Some clones in this sample may be carry-over from other donors' samples.

This clone has only one observation. V usage is TRBV2 and J usage is TRBJ1-5; 9 nucleotides line up with TRBD1. The CDR3 runs to 16 residues. V trimming: 4 bases; J trimming: 3 bases; junction bases outside the gene matches: 7. The germline CDR1 and CDR2 sequences are SNHLY and FYNNEI. This CDR3 is CASSVGRTGANQPQHF. CDR3 nucleotide sequence: TGTGCCAGCAGTGTTGGTAGGACAGGGGCCAATCAGCCCCAGCATTTT.

The chain carries TRBV30 and TRBJ2-1; unclear D gene. Trimming shortened V by 1 base and J by 8 bases, and 3 bases separated the two germline ends. The V gene's germline CDR1 is GTSNPN and CDR2 SVGIG (reference sequence). CDR3 size: 10 residues. CDR3 nucleotide sequence: TGTGCCTGGAGTGAGGATGAGCAGTTCTTC. It specifies CAWSEDEQFF.

The chain joins TRBV6-5 to TRBJ1-3, with D tentatively TRBD1 (5 bases). In germline, CDR1 is MNHEY, CDR2 SVGAGI. The V gene lost 2 bases and the J gene lost 2 bases, with 10 bases spanning the gap. CDR3 length equals 15 residues. This chain's CDR3 is CASSYEGSTGNTIYF. The CDR3 nucleotides read TGTGCCAGCAGTTACGAGGGGTCTACTGGAAACACCATATATTTT.

The chain links TRBV6-1 to TRBJ1-5, with a tentative D call TRBD1 (6 bases). The length of the CDR3 is 16 residues. The germline V and J ends were trimmed by 0 bases and 2 bases, with 11 bases remaining between them. Germline V CDR1 and CDR2: MNHNS, SASEGT. CDR3 nucleotides: TGTGCCAGCAGTGAAGCCAGCTCAGGGGGCAATCAGCCCCAGCATTTT. Amino acid sequence: CASSEASSGGNQPQHF.

The rearrangement joins TRBV27 to TRBJ2-7, with D perhaps matching TRBD2 (5 bases). V was shortened by 3 bases and J by 0 bases, with 15 bases between the two germline ends. The CDR3 runs 16 residues. The germline V gene has CDR1 MNHEY and CDR2 SMNVEV (reference sequence). The CDR3 DNA reads as TGTGCCAGCAGTTTGAATGCCGGGGAGAACTCCTACGAGCAGTACTTC. It translates to CASSLNAGENSYEQYF.

The genes are TRBV5-5 and TRBJ2-7; 11 nucleotides line up with TRBD2. The germline gives CDR1 SGHKS, CDR2 YYEKEE (reference sequence). The V gene end was trimmed by 5 bases and the J gene end by 2 bases; junction bases not matched to a gene: 3. This CDR3 spans 14 amino acids. The CDR3 nucleotides are TGTGCCAGCAGATTTAGCGGGAGGGCCTACGAGCAGTACTTC. Amino acids: CASRFSGRAYEQYF. Drawing the rest from reference TRBV5-5 and TRBJ2-7, the complete variable domain is DAGVTQSPTHLIKTRGQQVTLRCSPISGHKSVSWYQQVLGQGPQFIFQYYEKEERGRGNFPDRFSARQFPNYSSELNVNALLLGDSALYLCASRFSGRAYEQYFGPGTRLTVT.

This chain connects TRBV5-6 to TRBJ2-7; tentative D call: TRBD2 (6 bases). The CDR3 is 15 amino acids. Per the germline V gene, CDR1 is SGHDT and CDR2 is YYEEEE. Trimming took 4 bases from V and 3 from J, leaving 17 bases between them. The CDR3 region has the DNA TGTGCCAGCAGCCGCTTTCTGACTAGTAGCTACGAGCAGTACTTC. This translates into CASSRFLTSSYEQYF.

The gene calls are TRBV7-6 and TRBJ2-2, with a tentative D call TRBD1 (6 bases). Trimming cost V 4 bases and J 6 bases, with 15 bases left between them. The CDR3 has 15 residues. CDR1 and CDR2 (germline): SGHVS, FNYEAQ. The CDR3 loop is CASSSRDTLSGELFF. The CDR3 bases are TGTGCCAGCAGCTCCCGGGACACCCTGTCCGGGGAGCTGTTTTTT.

Of note for this clone: The same CDR3 arises from other DNA sequences in this sample as well. The chain couples TRBV28 to TRBJ1-1, with D perhaps TRBD1 (6 bases). Trimming took off 5 bases at V and 0 bases at J, with 10 bases between the two ends. Germline loops: CDR1 MDHEN, CDR2 SYDVKM. CDR3 size: 14 residues. The CDR3 DNA sequence: TGTGCCAGCAGTCCCTGGACAGTGAACACTGAAGCTTTCTTT. Translation: CASSPWTVNTEAFF.

Points on this clone: Other DNA sequences in this sample translate to the same CDR3. The chain joins TRBV29-1 to TRBJ2-7, with 15 bases identical to TRBD2. V lost 3 bases and J lost 6; bases outside the gene matches: 6. The CDR3 runs to 15 residues. Germline V gene sequence: CDR1 SQVTM, CDR2 ANQGSEA. The CDR3 nucleotides read TGCAGCGTTGAGGAAAAGGGACTAGCGGGAGGCGAGCAGTACTTC. Translated, it gives CSVEEKGLAGGEQYF.

The rearrangement uses TRBV29-1 and TRBJ2-1; D ambiguous. Germline V lookup: CDR1 SQVTM, CDR2 ANQGSEA. Trimming shortened V by 4 bases and J by 1 base, and 8 bases separated the two germline ends. The CDR3 length is 13 residues. The CDR3, as DNA: TGCAGCGTTGGCCCCAGGTCCTACAATGAGCAGTTCTTC. Translated, it gives CSVGPRSYNEQFF.

The chain uses TRBV28 and TRBJ1-2, with 7 nucleotides matching TRBD1. Trimming cost V 3 bases and J 3 bases; bases outside gene matches: 7. Per germline, CDR1 MDHEN and CDR2 SYDVKM. This CDR3 region has 15 residues. The DNA for the CDR3 is TGTGCCAGCAGTTTCTTCTCAGGGGGTGACTATGGCTACACCTTC. It encodes CASSFFSGGDYGYTF.

J is TRBJ2-5 and V is TRBV28; a weak D match, TRBD2 (5 bases). Germline V lookup: CDR1 MDHEN, CDR2 SYDVKM. The ends were cut back, 2 bases at V and 11 bases at J, with 21 bases in the middle. The CDR3 is made up of 15 amino acids. This chain's CDR3 is CASSLTTYPGREQYF. CDR3 sequence (DNA): TGTGCCAGCAGTTTAACCACGTATCCAGGTAGGGAGCAGTACTTC.

To note about this clone: The junction differs from germline at one of its ends, possibly a read error. The rearrangement joins TRBV6-5 to TRBJ1-4; unclear D gene. This CDR3 is 11 amino acids long. Germline V gene sequence: CDR1 MNHEY, CDR2 SVGAGI. CDR3: CGHRASEKLFF. DNA of the CDR3: TGCGGCCATAGGGCGTCTGAAAAACTGTTTTTT.

CDR3 loop: CASRPLAGVEWEQFF. The CDR3 DNA sequence: TGTGCCAGCAGGCCGCTAGCGGGAGTAGAGTGGGAGCAGTTCTTC. The chain carries TRBV27 and TRBJ2-1; 10 nucleotides match TRBD2. V dropped 6 bases and J dropped 10; count of bases not matched to a gene: 12. CDR1 and CDR2 (germline): MNHEY, SMNVEV (reference sequence). The CDR3 length is 15 residues.

The CDR3 bases are TGCGCCAGCAGCTTGGGAAGGGAGACCCACGAGCAGTACTTC. It translates to CASSLGRETHEQYF. The chain has TRBV5-1 and TRBJ2-7; a weak D match, TRBD2 (5 bases). Germline CDR1 reads SGHRS; CDR2 reads YFSETQ. With 0 bases removed from V and 5 bases from J, the gap between germline ends came to 12 bases. The CDR3 spans 14 residues.

This clone has only one observation. This chain connects TRBV5-6 to TRBJ1-2; no firm D call. The germline CDR1 and CDR2 sequences are SGHDT and YYEEEE. V lost 2 bases and J 3 bases, leaving 8 bases between the germline ends. The length of the CDR3 is 13 residues. CDR3 nucleotides: TGTGCCAGCAGCTTAGACGGAGACTATGGCTACACCTTC. As protein: CASSLDGDYGYTF.

The rearrangement joins TRBV28 to TRBJ1-5; D uncertain. V was trimmed by 6 bases and J by 4 bases, leaving 16 bases between them. This CDR3 contains 15 residues. Germline V gene sequence: CDR1 MDHEN, CDR2 SYDVKM. CDR3 residues: CASSRTGHRNQPQHF. The CDR3 DNA reads as TGTGCCAGCAGCCGTACGGGCCACCGAAATCAGCCCCAGCATTTT.

This sequence joins TRBV28 and TRBJ1-2, with D tentatively TRBD1 (6 bases). Per the germline V gene, CDR1 is MDHEN and CDR2 is SYDVKM. V shed 9 bases and J shed 1 base, with 21 bases lying between them. The CDR3 covers 16 residues. CDR3 protein: CASGEFTGPSNYGYTF. CDR3 sequence (DNA): TGTGCCAGTGGGGAATTTACAGGGCCCAGTAACTATGGCTACACCTTC.

This clone was seen only once. The chain joins TRBV5-6 to TRBJ1-6; no definite D call. V was clipped by 0 bases and J by 14 bases, with 9 bases between them. The length of the CDR3 is 12 residues. From germline, CDR1 is SGHDT and CDR2 YYEEEE. CDR3 in DNA: TGTGCCAGCAGCTTGGCGGCAGGAGCCCTCCACTTT. Translation: CASSLAAGALHF.

This CDR3 is CASSPLAGGLNDNEQFF. CDR3 nucleotides: TGTGCCAGCAGCCCTCTAGCGGGAGGCCTCAACGACAATGAGCAGTTCTTC. The chain has TRBV7-3 and TRBJ2-1; TRBD2 agrees at 11 bases. In germline, CDR1 is SGHTA, CDR2 FQGTGA. The CDR3 runs to 17 residues. The V segment lost 5 bases and the J segment 5 bases; nucleotides outside the gene matches: 11.

This clone was seen just once. The V call is TRBV7-9, the J call TRBJ1-5; no clear D. This CDR3 contains 15 residues. Deletions cut 3 bases from V and 0 bases from J, with 9 bases between. From germline, CDR1 is SEHNR and CDR2 FQNEAQ (reference sequence). CDR3: CASSFGYYSNQPQHF. Here the CDR3 DNA reads TGTGCCAGCAGCTTCGGGTATTATAGCAATCAGCCCCAGCATTTT.

This chain uses TRBV30 with TRBJ1-1; no clear D gene. From germline, CDR1 is GTSNPN and CDR2 SVGIG (reference sequence). The CDR3 length is 17 residues. Trimming removed 5 bases from V and 0 bases from J, with 22 bases in between. The CDR3 loop reads CAWGNSGLFFMNTEAFF. The CDR3 nucleotides read TGTGCCTGGGGTAACTCGGGCCTCTTTTTTATGAACACTGAAGCTTTCTTT.

The DNA of the CDR3 is TGTGCCAGCAGACCCGGGACAGGGCCCACTGAAGCTTTCTTT. Encoded protein: CASRPGTGPTEAFF. The J gene is TRBJ1-1, the V gene TRBV6-5, with 9 bases aligning to TRBD1. This CDR3 is built from 14 residues. The germline V gene encodes CDR1 MNHEY and CDR2 SVGAGI. The V and J ends lost 6 bases and 4 bases, in that order; junction bases with no gene match: 6.

The chain has TRBV7-6 and TRBJ2-2, with D maybe TRBD2 (5 bases). V dropped 1 base and J dropped 3 bases, with 12 bases sitting between them. The germline CDR1 and CDR2 sequences are SGHVS and FNYEAQ. The CDR3 consists of 16 residues. The CDR3 sequence: CASSLGSFGDTGELFF. As DNA, the CDR3 is TGTGCCAGCAGCTTAGGTTCCTTCGGGGACACCGGGGAGCTGTTTTTT.

V usage is TRBV30 and J usage is TRBJ2-3; D ambiguous. Trimming left V 0 bases short and J 2 bases short, with 9 bases between. The CDR3 has 14 amino acids. Germline CDR1 GTSNPN, CDR2 SVGIG (reference sequence). Written as DNA, the CDR3 is TGTGCCTGGAGTGTGGCATCTCCCACAGATACGCAGTATTTT. It encodes CAWSVASPTDTQYF.

This chain uses TRBV28 with TRBJ2-1, with TRBD2 matching over 10 bases. The V and J ends lost 5 bases and 8 bases, in that order; junction bases with no gene match: 3. Germline CDR1 and CDR2: MDHEN and SYDVKM. The CDR3 covers 13 residues. CDR3 region: CASSAGLADEQFF. Here the CDR3 DNA reads TGTGCCAGCAGTGCCGGACTAGCGGATGAGCAGTTCTTC.

The chain joins TRBV4-1 to TRBJ2-3, with TRBD2 matching over 11 bases. In germline, CDR1 is MGHRA, CDR2 YSYEKL. CDR3 length: 17 residues. The V gene end was trimmed by 4 bases and the J gene end by 5 bases; junction bases not matched to a gene: 11. The CDR3 DNA is TGCGCCAGCAGCCTGACTAGCGGGACCCAGGTGGGAGATACGCAGTATTTT. Its translation: CASSLTSGTQVGDTQYF.

The chain employs TRBV2 and TRBJ2-7, with D perhaps matching TRBD2 (5 bases). CDR3 size: 13 residues. From germline, CDR1 is SNHLY and CDR2 FYNNEI. The V end was cut by 9 bases, the J end by 3 bases, with 15 bases between. The CDR3 reads CASSLGLNYEQYF. The DNA of the CDR3 is TGTGCCAGTTCCTTAGGACTGAACTACGAGCAGTACTTC.

The chain couples TRBV7-2 to TRBJ1-1; D is ambiguous. This CDR3 comprises 13 residues. V lost 10 bases, J lost 6 bases, and 18 bases lay in between. Germline V CDR1 and CDR2: SGHTA, FQGNSA. This CDR3 reads CAISDLLVPEAFF. The DNA of the CDR3 is TGTGCCATCTCGGACCTCCTCGTTCCTGAAGCTTTCTTT.

The chain is built from TRBV27 and TRBJ2-5; 7 nucleotides line up with TRBD2. CDR3 size: 16 residues. Germline assignment: CDR1 MNHEY and CDR2 SMNVEV (reference sequence). V trimming: 6 bases; J trimming: 5 bases; junction bases outside the gene matches: 15. The CDR3 spells CASSPIPRWGGETQYF. The CDR3, as DNA: TGTGCCAGCAGCCCAATCCCGCGATGGGGAGGGGAGACCCAGTACTTC.